Below, one T cell receptor (beta chain) is given with its context. No antigen is known for it. After removal of 0 bases from V and 0 bases from J, the junction contained 2 bases not matched to a gene. The CDR3 runs 15 residues. The germline V gene has CDR1 SGHRS and CDR2 YFSETQ. There were no patients who had received any treatment before thyroid surgery. The data belong to a study of metastatic and nonmetastatic thyroid tumors. Study-wide background: Repertoire data that came from the blood and tumor or nodule tissue of malignant and benign thyroid patients were compared. General study findings and limits: Within blood and tumor, benign nodules reportedly had significantly lower TCR beta diversity than malignant thyroid tumors did.

In the study's own analysis: CDR3 differences across clinicopathological groups were used to build a distant-metastasis classifier for papillary thyroid cancer. Via MiXCR, TCRdb re-called the PCR reads. For this entry, the V and J calls and clone size follow TCRdb and not the study's own pipeline. The sample contains about 21,000 clones, about a quarter of which appear only once. The sample taken for sequencing was tumor tissue. The V call is TRBV5-1, the J call TRBJ1-1; 7 bases agree with TRBD1. This TCR derives from a female donor with papillary thyroid cancer or a benign thyroid nodule (not recorded which). Some clones in this sample may be carry-over from other donors' samples. The CDR3 DNA reads as TGCGCCAGCAGCTTGGTAGGGGGCCTGAACACTGAAGCTTTCTTT. This codes for CASSLVGGLNTEAFF.